The 22 T cell receptor beta chains given below trace back to one sample, sequenced in a study of beta chain features in type 1 diabetes. As every portion of the isolated RNA was reverse transcribed, the sequencing read expressed TCRB transcripts. TCRdb keeps only in-frame clones here, not all; method: immunoSEQ multiplex PCR. There are around 340,000 clones in the sample; roughly a fifth occur only once, and 0.044% lies in the top ten. Material: naive CD4+ T cells from blood. Every receptor here comes from a woman under 30 in good health.

The sample holds one count of this clone. The chain links TRBV5-8 to TRBJ1-2, with a possible D match to TRBD1 (5 bases). Germline assignment: CDR1 SGHTS and CDR2 YDEGEE. This CDR3 is 15 amino acids long. V was pared by 4 bases and J by 4 bases, with 17 bases between. In nucleotides, the CDR3 is TGTGCCAGCAGCCCTGGACACCCAAGCACCTATGGCTACACCTTC. It codes for CASSPGHPSTYGYTF.

The V and J genes are TRBV5-4 and TRBJ2-1, with D maybe TRBD2 (6 bases). CDR3 size: 14 residues. Between the trimmed V and J ends, which lost 0 bases and 8 bases, there was a span of 12 bases. CDR1 SGHNT and CDR2 YYREEE come from the germline V gene (reference sequence). CDR3 sequence (DNA): TGTGCCAGCAGCTTGGAGGGCAGGGAGGATGAGCAGTTCTTC. This codes for CASSLEGREDEQFF.

The genes are TRBV30 and TRBJ2-1, with TRBD2 identical over 9 bases. The CDR3 is made up of 14 amino acids. Per germline, CDR1 GTSNPN and CDR2 SVGIG (reference sequence). The V and J ends lost 5 bases and 4 bases, in that order; junction bases with no gene match: 6. The CDR3 loop is CAWALAGQYNEQFF. The CDR3 coding sequence is TGTGCCTGGGCCCTAGCGGGACAATACAATGAGCAGTTCTTC.

This clone was counted a few times. This chain joins TRBV6-5 and TRBJ1-1; TRBD1 aligns across 8 bases. V lost 6 bases and J lost 5; bases outside the gene matches: 11. The CDR3 consists of 15 residues. Germline V gene data show CDR1 as MNHEY and CDR2 as SVGAGI. CDR3 nucleotide sequence: TGTGCCAGCAGGGGCCAGATACAGGGGGAAACTGAAGCTTTCTTT. It encodes CASRGQIQGETEAFF.

A single count supports this clone. The chain links TRBV21-1 to TRBJ2-3; TRBD2 is the table's D call and was not checked against the DNA. TRBV21-1 constitutes a pseudogene. The CDR3 runs 17 residues. CDR3 protein: CASSKEGLAGDPDTQYF. The CDR3 DNA reads as TGTGCCAGCAGCAAAGAGGGACTAGCGGGAGACCCAGATACGCAGTATTTT.

This clone was counted only a few times. V is TRBV5-1 and J is TRBJ2-7; TRBD1 might be the D (5 bases). Germline V CDR1 and CDR2: SGHRS, YFSETQ. Trimming stripped 1 base from V and 6 bases from J, with 8 bases between. The CDR3 spans 12 residues. The CDR3 is CASSLQGPEQYF. Here the CDR3 DNA reads TGCGCCAGCAGCTTGCAGGGTCCCGAGCAGTACTTC.

The rearrangement links TRBV2 to TRBJ2-5; D is ambiguous. V gave up 1 base and J gave up 9 bases, with 12 bases separating them. This CDR3 is built from 13 residues. The germline V gene encodes CDR1 SNHLY and CDR2 FYNNEI. The CDR3 coding sequence is TGTGCCAGCAGTGAAGACGCTCTGAGCCCCCAGTACTTC. It is translated as CASSEDALSPQYF.

This clone appeared a few times. The chain joins TRBV2 to TRBJ2-3; D is uncertain. From germline, CDR1 is SNHLY and CDR2 FYNNEI. With 3 bases removed from V and 0 bases from J, the gap between germline ends came to 4 bases. The CDR3 runs 13 residues. CDR3 sequence (DNA): TGTGCCAGCAGTGATACTAGCACAGATACGCAGTATTTT. It specifies CASSDTSTDTQYF.

The chain recombines TRBV6-5 with TRBJ1-2; perhaps TRBD1 as D (6 bases). This CDR3 spans 15 amino acids. Per the germline V gene, CDR1 is MNHEY and CDR2 is SVGAGI. V was trimmed by 6 bases and J by 7 bases, leaving 21 bases between them. The CDR3 protein is CASRPTGGPGSGYTF. CDR3 bases: TGTGCCAGCAGGCCTACGGGGGGCCCGGGTAGTGGCTACACCTTC.

The chain carries TRBV29-1 and TRBJ2-7; no reliable D call. V lost 6 bases and J lost 0, with 12 bases in between. The CDR3 covers 13 residues. Germline CDR1 is SQVTM and CDR2 is ANQGSEA. CDR3 sequence: CSVHNRNSYEQYF. CDR3 bases: TGCAGCGTGCATAATAGAAACTCCTACGAGCAGTACTTC.

Points on this clone: A read error may produce the germline difference seen at one junction end. The chain links TRBV7-8 to TRBJ2-7; 13 bases line up with TRBD2. CDR3 size: 14 residues. In germline, CDR1 is SGHVS, CDR2 FQNEAQ. The CDR3 DNA reads TGTGCCAGCAGCCAGAGCGGGACTAGCGGGATGACAAGCTTC. Residues: CASSQSGTSGMTSF.

A few counts support this clone. For the CDR3, the DNA is TGCGCCAGCAGCATACTAGCGGGTTCCGCGAACACCGGGGAGCTGTTTTTT. This codes for CASSILAGSANTGELFF. The chain employs TRBV5-1 and TRBJ2-2; 9 positions agree with TRBD2. The germline V gene encodes CDR1 SGHRS and CDR2 YFSETQ. CDR3 length: 17 amino acids. Losses at the gene ends were 4 bases for V and 0 bases for J; bases not matched to a gene: 7.

The chain combines TRBV30 with TRBJ2-3; D gene uncertain. Germline lookup yields CDR1 GTSNPN and CDR2 SVGIG (reference sequence). V lost 4 bases and J lost 0, with 8 bases in between. This CDR3 has 13 amino acids. CDR3 sequence reads: CAWKVASTDTQYF. CDR3 bases: TGTGCCTGGAAGGTAGCTAGCACAGATACGCAGTATTTT.

This rearrangement joins TRBV6-6 to TRBJ1-1, with D possibly TRBD1 on 6 matching bases. This CDR3 spans 16 amino acids. The V end was cut by 8 bases, the J end by 4 bases, with 23 bases between. From germline, CDR1 is MNHNY and CDR2 SVGAGI (reference sequence). The CDR3 loop is CASEPTRGHRITEAFF. DNA of the CDR3: TGTGCCAGCGAACCTACCAGGGGCCACCGGATCACTGAAGCTTTCTTT.

In DNA form, the CDR3 reads TGTGCCAGCAAAATGGGGACAAAGGAGACCCAGTACTTC. The encoded protein is CASKMGTKETQYF. This chain joins TRBV6-6 and TRBJ2-5; a weak D match, TRBD1 (6 bases). The CDR3 covers 13 residues. The germline CDR1 and CDR2 sequences are MNHNY and SVGAGI (reference sequence). The V and J ends lost 7 bases and 5 bases respectively, with 14 bases between them.

In its sample, this clone was seen a few times. The chain joins TRBV5-1 to TRBJ2-5; D is unresolved. Germline assignment: CDR1 SGHRS and CDR2 YFSETQ. The CDR3 has 11 amino acids. V was cut by 1 base and J by 5 bases, with 3 bases left in between. CDR3 residues: CASSLLETQYF. Written as DNA, the CDR3 is TGCGCCAGCAGCTTGCTGGAGACCCAGTACTTC.

The chain uses TRBV6-1 and TRBJ1-2; D is uncertain. CDR1 MNHNS and CDR2 SASEGT come from the germline V gene. The CDR3 is 14 residues long. Trimming cost V 2 bases and J 3 bases, with 10 bases left between them. The CDR3 sequence is CASSESGLDYGYTF. CDR3 coding DNA: TGTGCCAGCAGTGAAAGTGGCCTTGACTATGGCTACACCTTC.

In its sample, this clone was seen a few times. The CDR3 DNA reads as TGTGCCAGCAGCTTAAAGGCAGGATTAGGCCGGGAGCTGTTTTTT. Translating it yields CASSLKAGLGRELFF. The rearrangement links TRBV11-2 to TRBJ2-2; D is undetermined. CDR3 length: 15 residues. Deletions cut 2 bases from V and 9 bases from J, with 16 bases between. Germline lookup yields CDR1 SGHAT and CDR2 FQNNGV.

This clone was seen only a few times. The chain uses TRBV4-1 and TRBJ2-3; D possibly corresponds to TRBD2 (6 bases). CDR1 and CDR2 from the germline V gene are MGHRA and YSYEKL. There are 16 residues in the CDR3. The V gene lost 1 base and the J gene lost 0 bases, with 11 bases spanning the gap. CDR3 sequence reads: CASSQGWRGSTDTQYF. The CDR3 DNA follows: TGCGCCAGCAGCCAAGGATGGCGGGGAAGCACAGATACGCAGTATTTT.

The chain couples TRBV5-1 to TRBJ2-3, with 7 bases that match TRBD2. The CDR3 consists of 12 residues. V gave up 7 bases and J gave up 2 bases; unmatched junction bases: 1. Germline CDR1 and CDR2: SGHRS and YFSETQ. The CDR3 loop reads CASGGVTDTQYF. The CDR3 coding sequence is TGCGCCAGCGGGGGGGTCACAGATACGCAGTATTTT.

The chain is built from TRBV11-2 and TRBJ2-7; D unclear. The ends were cut back, 2 bases at V and 1 base at J, with 6 bases in the middle. The CDR3 extends over 13 amino acids. The germline V gene has CDR1 SGHAT and CDR2 FQNNGV. The CDR3 nucleotides are TGTGCCAGCAGCTTACCGGGTTCCTACGAGCAGTACTTC. This translates into CASSLPGSYEQYF.

V and J are TRBV7-8 and TRBJ1-3; 7 bases align to TRBD1. CDR3 length: 13 amino acids. In germline, CDR1 is SGHVS, CDR2 FQNEAQ. V shed 5 bases and J 10 bases; nucleotides not matched to a gene: 8. This chain's CDR3 is CASSVTGAETIYF. Written as DNA, the CDR3 is TGTGCCAGCAGCGTTACAGGGGCGGAAACCATATATTTT.